A single sample gave rise to the 14 T cell receptor beta chains below, sequenced in a study of OX40 agonist ivuxolimab in advanced cancers. Generated by immunoSEQ multiplex PCR, the TCRdb table keeps only in-frame clones and is missing some. The data contain tens of thousands of clones, nearly 95% of them seen just once; the ten biggest clones take up roughly 6.7%. Sequencing was performed on CD4+ or CD8+ T cells sorted from blood, taken in a trial of the OX40 agonist ivuxolimab. These receptors originate from an adult with an advanced solid tumor such as melanoma, head and neck, liver or kidney cancer.

The genes are TRBV10-3 and TRBJ1-2, with D possibly TRBD1 on 5 matching bases. This CDR3 contains 16 residues. Per the germline V gene, CDR1 is ENHRY and CDR2 is SYGVKD. V shed 0 bases and J shed 7 bases, with 18 bases lying between them. CDR3 residues: CAISESTGQGSSGYTF. The CDR3 DNA sequence: TGTGCCATCAGTGAGTCGACCGGTCAGGGAAGCAGTGGCTACACCTTC.

This chain joins TRBV4-3 and TRBJ2-2; 8 bases agree with TRBD1. Looked up from germline, CDR1 is LGHNA and CDR2 is YSLEER. V lost 0 bases, J lost 6 bases, and 9 bases stayed unmatched. The CDR3 sequence is 17 residues long. As DNA, the CDR3 is TGCGCCAGCAGCCAAGAAATGAACAGGGGGTCTCCCGGGGAGCTGTTTTTT. It is translated as CASSQEMNRGSPGELFF.

The chain carries TRBV5-1 and TRBJ1-6; no firm D call. The CDR3 runs 15 residues. V shed 4 bases and J shed 10 bases, with 18 bases lying between them. Germline lookup yields CDR1 SGHRS and CDR2 YFSETQ. In DNA, the CDR3 is TGCGCCAGCAGCCCGGAAGGATCGGGGATCTCACCCCTCCACTTT. Its translation: CASSPEGSGISPLHF.

This clone appeared a single time. The V call is TRBV6-5, the J call TRBJ2-7; D is perhaps TRBD2 (5 bases). V lost 2 bases and J 3 bases, leaving 14 bases between the germline ends. Germline CDR1 is MNHEY and CDR2 is SVGAGI. This CDR3 contains 15 residues. CDR3 in amino acids: CASSYGLHGDYEQYF. The CDR3 nucleotides are TGTGCCAGCAGTTACGGCTTGCACGGGGACTACGAGCAGTACTTC.

The chain employs TRBV9 and TRBJ2-4; possible D gene TRBD1, 5 bases. The CDR3 covers 15 residues. Trimming took off 4 bases at V and 3 bases at J, with 14 bases between the two ends. Germline V CDR1 and CDR2: SGDLS, YYNGEE. CDR3 residues: CASSPGRVGKNIQYF. Written as DNA, the CDR3 is TGTGCCAGCAGCCCCGGCAGGGTCGGCAAAAACATTCAGTACTTC.

The chain recombines TRBV18 with TRBJ2-3; 13 bases agree with TRBD2. Germline loops: CDR1 KGHSH, CDR2 LQKENI. V was clipped by 3 bases and J by 5 bases; unmatched bases: 5. This CDR3 contains 16 residues. CDR3: CASSPGLAGDGDTQYF. For the CDR3, the DNA is TGTGCCAGCTCACCTGGACTAGCGGGGGATGGAGATACGCAGTATTTT.

The CDR3 coding sequence is TGTGCCAGCAGCCAAGGTCATTTGAGGGCAAGCACAGATACGCAGTATTTT. Translating gives CASSQGHLRASTDTQYF. The chain joins TRBV14 to TRBJ2-3, with D possibly TRBD2 on 5 matching bases. The CDR3 extends over 17 amino acids. V was cut by 1 base and J by 0 bases, with 14 bases left in between. Germline CDR1 reads SGHDN; CDR2 reads FVKESK.

The count of this clone is one. The chain combines TRBV9 with TRBJ1-1, with 7 bases matching TRBD1. The germline V gene encodes CDR1 SGDLS and CDR2 YYNGEE. After removal of 4 bases from V and 9 bases from J, the junction contained 12 bases not matched to a gene. The CDR3 runs to 14 residues. DNA for the CDR3: TGTGCCAGCAGCCCACGGACAGGACCACTGAAAGCTTTCTTT. Translating gives CASSPRTGPLKAFF.

This sequence joins TRBV6-1 and TRBJ1-1, with D hard to call. Germline CDR1 and CDR2: MNHNS and SASEGT. Trimming took 0 bases from V and 0 from J, leaving 14 bases between them. The CDR3 runs to 17 residues. DNA of the CDR3: TGTGCCAGCAGTGAAGCGACTTATCAGGTTATGAACACTGAAGCTTTCTTT. This sequence encodes CASSEATYQVMNTEAFF.

The rearrangement uses TRBV4-3 and TRBJ2-2, with 7 bases lining up with TRBD1. Germline values: CDR1 LGHNA, CDR2 YSLEER. The length of the CDR3 is 14 residues. The J segment lost 5 bases and the V segment lost 3 bases, leaving 3 bases of the junction unmatched. The CDR3 nucleotides are TGCGCCAGCAGCCACTACAGGGGAACCGGGGAGCTGTTTTTT. Encoded protein: CASSHYRGTGELFF.

The V call is TRBV2, the J call TRBJ2-1, with 11 bases that match TRBD2. After removal of 2 bases from V and 4 bases from J, the junction contained 7 bases not matched to a gene. The CDR3 sequence is 17 residues long. CDR1 and CDR2 (germline): SNHLY, FYNNEI. The CDR3 DNA is TGTGCCAGCAGTGAAATCCCTACTAGCGGGGGATACAATGAGCAGTTCTTC. Translating it yields CASSEIPTSGGYNEQFF.

This clone was detected once. The chain has TRBV27 and TRBJ2-5; D assignment may be TRBD1 or TRBD2 (5 bases each). TRBJ2-7 explains the end of the DNA better; the J call may be wrong. CDR3 length equals 15 residues. The V gene's germline CDR1 is MNHEY and CDR2 SMNVEV (reference sequence). The CDR3 DNA sequence: TGTGCCAGCAGTTTAAGGGCCGGGGCAGTATACGAGCAGTACTTC. Translated, it gives CASSLRAGAVYEQYF.

The gene calls are TRBV5-1 and TRBJ2-7, with TRBD1 as a possible D gene (5 bases). Trimming left V 1 base short and J 3 bases short, with 17 bases between. Germline lookup yields CDR1 SGHRS and CDR2 YFSETQ. This CDR3 spans 16 amino acids. This CDR3 is CASSLWTGRALYEQYF. CDR3 nucleotides: TGCGCCAGCAGCTTGTGGACGGGCAGGGCCCTCTACGAGCAGTACTTC. Combining the CDR3 with reference TRBV5-1 and TRBJ2-7 gives the whole variable domain KAGVTQTPRYLIKTRGQQVTLSCSPISGHRSVSWYQQTPGQGLQFLFEYFSETQRNKGNFPGRFSGRQFSNSRSEMNVSTLELGDSALYLCASSLWTGRALYEQYFGPGTRLTVT.

This chain uses TRBV27 with TRBJ1-6; TRBD1 matches 8 bases. The CDR3 length is 15 residues. The germline V gene has CDR1 MNHEY and CDR2 SMNVEV (reference sequence). V shed 6 bases, J shed 11 bases, and the junction held 12 bases outside the gene matches. The CDR3 region has the DNA TGTGCCAGCAGACCCGGGACAGGAGGAAGGGCACCCCTCCACTTT. Translated: CASRPGTGGRAPLHF.